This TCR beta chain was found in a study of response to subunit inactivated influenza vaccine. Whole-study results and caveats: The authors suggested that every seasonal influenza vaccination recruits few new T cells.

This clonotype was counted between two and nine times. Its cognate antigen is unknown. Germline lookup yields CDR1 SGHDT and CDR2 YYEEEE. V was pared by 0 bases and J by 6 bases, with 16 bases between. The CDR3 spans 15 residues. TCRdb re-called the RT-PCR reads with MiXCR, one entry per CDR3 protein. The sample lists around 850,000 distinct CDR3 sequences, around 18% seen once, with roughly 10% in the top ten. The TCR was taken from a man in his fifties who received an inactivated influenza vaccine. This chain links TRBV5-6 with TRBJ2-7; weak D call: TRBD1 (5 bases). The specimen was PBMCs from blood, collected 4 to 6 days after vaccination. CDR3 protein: CASSLEGSTLSEQYF. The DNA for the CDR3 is TGTGCCAGCAGCTTGGAGGGGTCTACCCTGAGCGAGCAGTACTTC.